A selection of T cell receptor beta chains follows, all from one sample in a study of cytomegalovirus exposure and HLA in healthy donors. Profiling relied on immunoSEQ multiplex PCR, and the TCRdb table lists in-frame clones only, not all of them. The table lists about 160,000 clones, 75% to 80% of them singletons. The material sequenced was PBMCs. The receptors derive from a woman aged 45 to 65 in good health and CMV-seropositive. Both conserved end residues are part of each CDR3. The order of the fields is V gene, J gene, CDR3 length, D gene, clone size, CDR3 protein, CDR3 DNA. D genes are given only for firm matches. A row's size may be missing; if present it is once, few, many or a size class.

V gene: TRBV19; J gene: TRBJ2-2; CDR3 length: 16; D gene: NA; clone size: NA; CDR3 protein: CASSIRRAGNPGELFF; CDR3 DNA: TGTGCCAGTAGTATCAGGCGAGCCGGAAACCCGGGGGAGCTGTTTTTT
V gene: TRBV28; J gene: TRBJ1-1; CDR3 length: 15; D gene: TRBD1; clone size: once; CDR3 protein: CASKGQGLRNTEAFF; CDR3 DNA: TGTGCCAGCAAGGGACAGGGTTTGAGGAACACTGAAGCTTTCTTT
V gene: TRBV10-3; J gene: TRBJ1-5; CDR3 length: 14; D gene: NA; clone size: few; CDR3 protein: CAISGMGGGQPQHF; CDR3 DNA: TGTGCCATCAGTGGGATGGGCGGAGGTCAGCCCCAGCATTTT
V gene: TRBV28; J gene: TRBJ1-2; CDR3 length: 14; D gene: NA; clone size: once; CDR3 protein: CASSPGSRAYGYTF; CDR3 DNA: TGTGCCAGCAGTCCGGGGTCGCGGGCCTATGGCTACACCTTC
V gene: TRBV7-9; J gene: TRBJ1-1; CDR3 length: 13; D gene: NA; clone size: few; CDR3 protein: CASSLAQGRGAFF; CDR3 DNA: TGTGCCAGCAGCTTAGCGCAGGGGAGGGGAGCTTTCTTT
V gene: TRBV5-4; J gene: TRBJ2-5; CDR3 length: 14; D gene: TRBD2; clone size: NA; CDR3 protein: CASSGRDYKETQYF; CDR3 DNA: TGTGCCAGCAGCGGCCGGGACTACAAAGAGACCCAGTACTTC
V gene: TRBV7-2; J gene: TRBJ2-7; CDR3 length: 15; D gene: TRBD1; clone size: NA; CDR3 protein: CASSLGGQGGYEQYF; CDR3 DNA: TGTGCCAGCAGCTTGGGCGGACAGGGCGGCTACGAGCAGTACTTC
V gene: TRBV7-8; J gene: TRBJ2-7; CDR3 length: 14; D gene: NA; clone size: NA; CDR3 protein: CASSSLTSFSRQYF; CDR3 DNA: TGTGCCAGCAGCTCCCTCACTAGCTTTTCGCGGCAGTACTTC
V gene: TRBV7-2; J gene: TRBJ1-5; CDR3 length: 15; D gene: NA; clone size: NA; CDR3 protein: CASSVRVEGVKPQHF; CDR3 DNA: TGTGCCAGCAGCGTTAGGGTTGAGGGGGTGAAGCCCCAGCATTTT
V gene: TRBV7-2; J gene: TRBJ1-3; CDR3 length: 13; D gene: NA; clone size: NA; CDR3 protein: CASSPGNGNTIYF; CDR3 DNA: TGTGCCAGCAGCCCAGGGAATGGAAACACCATATATTTT
V gene: TRBV10-1; J gene: TRBJ2-3; CDR3 length: 13; D gene: NA; clone size: NA; CDR3 protein: CASSNRLQDTQYF; CDR3 DNA: TGCGCCAGCAGCAACCGACTCCAAGATACGCAGTATTTT
V gene: TRBV13; J gene: TRBJ2-3; CDR3 length: 13; D gene: NA; clone size: NA; CDR3 protein: CASSPGVADTQYF; CDR3 DNA: TGTGCCAGCAGCCCAGGGGTCGCAGATACGCAGTATTTT
V gene: TRBV7-2; J gene: TRBJ2-7; CDR3 length: 13; D gene: NA; clone size: NA; CDR3 protein: CASSTYSGYEQYF; CDR3 DNA: TGTGCCAGCAGCACATACAGCGGCTACGAGCAGTACTTC
V gene: TRBV19; J gene: TRBJ1-1; CDR3 length: 13; D gene: NA; clone size: NA; CDR3 protein: CASSIYEATEAFF; CDR3 DNA: TGTGCCAGTAGTATCTATGAAGCTACTGAAGCTTTCTTT
V gene: TRBV4-3; J gene: TRBJ1-6; CDR3 length: 17; D gene: TRBD1; clone size: NA; CDR3 protein: CASSQGSRGRTNSPLHF; CDR3 DNA: TGCGCCAGCAGCCAAGGGAGTAGGGGGCGTACTAATTCACCCCTCCACTTT
V gene: TRBV13; J gene: TRBJ2-7; CDR3 length: 18; D gene: TRBD2; clone size: NA; CDR3 protein: CASSQGRGGGSSSYEQYF; CDR3 DNA: TGTGCCAGCAGCCAGGGTAGGGGCGGGGGTTCCAGCTCCTACGAGCAGTACTTC
V gene: TRBV10-3; J gene: TRBJ2-7; CDR3 length: 15; D gene: NA; clone size: once; CDR3 protein: CAISRTAGSSYEQYF; CDR3 DNA: TGTGCCATCAGCCGAACGGCCGGGAGCTCCTACGAGCAGTACTTC
V gene: TRBV5-5; J gene: TRBJ2-5; CDR3 length: 15; D gene: TRBD1; clone size: NA; CDR3 protein: CASSLEPTGAETQYF; CDR3 DNA: TGTGCCAGCAGCTTGGAACCTACAGGGGCAGAGACCCAGTACTTC
V gene: TRBV5-1; J gene: TRBJ2-7; CDR3 length: 14; D gene: NA; clone size: NA; CDR3 protein: CASSSGGFIYEQYF; CDR3 DNA: TGCGCCAGCAGCTCCGGGGGTTTTATCTACGAGCAGTACTTC
V gene: TRBV7-9; J gene: TRBJ1-1; CDR3 length: 13; D gene: NA; clone size: NA; CDR3 protein: CASSLVSATEAFF; CDR3 DNA: TGTGCCAGCAGCTTAGTGTCAGCGACTGAAGCTTTCTTT
V gene: TRBV19; J gene: TRBJ1-5; CDR3 length: 15; D gene: NA; clone size: NA; CDR3 protein: CASSIGWREGQPQHF; CDR3 DNA: TGTGCCAGTAGTATAGGTTGGAGGGAGGGTCAGCCCCAGCATTTT
V gene: TRBV6-5; J gene: TRBJ2-5; CDR3 length: 16; D gene: TRBD1; clone size: NA; CDR3 protein: CASSYAGQAEGETQYF; CDR3 DNA: TGTGCCAGCAGTTACGCCGGACAGGCTGAGGGAGAGACCCAGTACTTC
V gene: TRBV28; J gene: TRBJ1-1; CDR3 length: 12; D gene: NA; clone size: NA; CDR3 protein: CPNFLGSTEAFF; CDR3 DNA: TGCCCCAACTTCTTAGGGAGCACTGAAGCTTTCTTT
V gene: TRBV6-5; J gene: TRBJ1-2; CDR3 length: 13; D gene: TRBD1; clone size: once; CDR3 protein: CASTPTGNYGYTF; CDR3 DNA: TGTGCCAGCACCCCGACAGGGAACTATGGCTACACCTTC
V gene: TRBV5-1; J gene: TRBJ2-6; CDR3 length: 18; D gene: TRBD1; clone size: NA; CDR3 protein: CASSLHHRGQDGANVLTF; CDR3 DNA: TGCGCCAGCAGCTTACATCACAGGGGCCAGGATGGGGCCAACGTCCTGACTTTC
V gene: TRBV6-6; J gene: TRBJ1-1; CDR3 length: 14; D gene: NA; clone size: NA; CDR3 protein: CASRAQGGGSEAFF; CDR3 DNA: TGTGCCAGCAGAGCTCAGGGTGGGGGCTCTGAAGCTTTCTTT
V gene: TRBV10-3; J gene: TRBJ1-2; CDR3 length: 13; D gene: TRBD1; clone size: once; CDR3 protein: CAISSQGDYGYTF; CDR3 DNA: TGTGCCATCAGTTCACAGGGGGACTATGGCTACACCTTC
V gene: TRBV6-1; J gene: TRBJ1-5; CDR3 length: 12; D gene: NA; clone size: NA; CDR3 protein: CAVEGGNQPQHF; CDR3 DNA: TGTGCCGTAGAGGGGGGCAATCAGCCCCAGCATTTT
V gene: TRBV19; J gene: TRBJ2-5; CDR3 length: 13; D gene: NA; clone size: NA; CDR3 protein: CASRPLREETQYF; CDR3 DNA: TGTGCCAGTAGGCCCCTGAGGGAAGAGACCCAGTACTTC
V gene: TRBV18; J gene: TRBJ1-5; CDR3 length: 17; D gene: NA; clone size: NA; CDR3 protein: CASSLRQAPLGNQPQHF; CDR3 DNA: TGTGCCAGCTCGCTTAGACAGGCCCCGTTGGGCAATCAGCCCCAGCATTTT
V gene: TRBV5-6; J gene: TRBJ1-1; CDR3 length: 14; D gene: NA; clone size: few; CDR3 protein: CASSLERGDTEAFF; CDR3 DNA: TGTGCCAGCTCCCTAGAGCGGGGTGACACTGAAGCTTTCTTT
V gene: TRBV7-2; J gene: TRBJ2-7; CDR3 length: 16; D gene: TRBD1; clone size: NA; CDR3 protein: CASSFNAGPNRGEQYF; CDR3 DNA: TGTGCCAGCAGCTTTAACGCCGGCCCCAACAGGGGCGAGCAGTACTTC
V gene: TRBV28; J gene: TRBJ2-5; CDR3 length: 14; D gene: TRBD1; clone size: NA; CDR3 protein: CASSPGTGRETQYF; CDR3 DNA: TGTGCCAGCAGTCCTGGGACAGGGCGAGAGACCCAGTACTTC